This paragraph reports one T cell receptor (beta chain). Its binding antigen is unknown. Its ends do not fully match the called genes, so a read error is possible. The sample is drawn from a study of T cell repertoires in cytomegalovirus infection (dated by TCRdb to about 2019). Notes on the research overall: Donor HLA type was relevant to the analysis, because carriage of CMV infection together with the matching HLA type was indicated by public TCR beta signatures. What the work shows at the level of the full study, not this receptor alone: Cumulative frequency of public TCR beta family members discriminated carriers of CMV infection plus the relevant HLA type in this cohort and an independent approximately 350-donor cohort. The ex vivo response was dominated by HLA-C-restricted CMV-specific TCR beta clonotypes, which also provided the single most frequent clonotype in two of eight donors.

Measured from the cysteine to the phenylalanine, the CDR3 is 14 residues long. The retained sequence is limited to the CDR3, 42 bases, with the frame set at the first base. The germline V gene sets CDR1 to SGHTA and CDR2 to FQGNSA. The run used an Illumina HiSeq 1500. The public reads were reprocessed in TCRdb via fastp at Q25 and MiXCR, keeping in-frame beta chains. Records with the same CDR3 protein are collapsed into one entry carrying the most frequent genes and DNA. The table for this sample lists around 6,000 distinct CDR3 sequences; around 49% of them were counted only once. The ten largest account for approximately 88% of the sample.

The receptor was isolated from a human donor in good health (CMV status not recorded). Some clones in this sample may be carry-over from other donors' samples. Material for sequencing was PBMCs, sequenced either directly or after in vitro stimulation (not recorded which). Recombination joined TRBV7-2 with TRBJ2-7, with the D gene call left open. The CDR3 protein is CASSRYPPGDEQYF. The sequence in DNA is TGTGCAAGCAGCCGGTACCCCCCTGGCGACGAGCAGTACTTC.